This T cell receptor delta chain was sequenced during a study of γδ T cells in repeated Plasmodium falciparum infection. Study outcomes and limitations: Over time and infection, Vgamma9/Vdelta2+ repertoires remained highly stable and polyclonal.

TCRdb re-called the multiplex PCR reads through CATT. The table lists 45,000 to 70,000 delta-chain clones, roughly 1.8% of them singletons. Flow sorting of PBMC yielded separate Vgamma9/Vdelta2+ and Vdelta2-negative gammadelta T cell populations for bulk repertoire analysis. Germline V CDR1 and CDR2: TSWWSYY, QGS. CDR3 length equals 23 residues. This clone showed up just a few times. Its antigen is unidentified. With only one base between it and a far larger clone, this is likely a read error. This sample also contains other DNA sequences that code for the same CDR3. This chain connects TRDV1 to TRDJ1; 8 bases match TRDD3. The J gene was not available in TCRdb and was assigned here by matching the DNA to germline segments. This TCR derives from a pool of human donors (malaria-infected and uninfected, not separated). Sequenced: gamma-delta T cells from blood. Here the CDR3 DNA reads TGTGCCCTTGGGGAACGTCCGAGGGCTACACTGGGGGGACACACCGACCCAACCGATAAACTCATCTTT. Amino acid sequence: CALGERPRATLGGHTDPTDKLIF.